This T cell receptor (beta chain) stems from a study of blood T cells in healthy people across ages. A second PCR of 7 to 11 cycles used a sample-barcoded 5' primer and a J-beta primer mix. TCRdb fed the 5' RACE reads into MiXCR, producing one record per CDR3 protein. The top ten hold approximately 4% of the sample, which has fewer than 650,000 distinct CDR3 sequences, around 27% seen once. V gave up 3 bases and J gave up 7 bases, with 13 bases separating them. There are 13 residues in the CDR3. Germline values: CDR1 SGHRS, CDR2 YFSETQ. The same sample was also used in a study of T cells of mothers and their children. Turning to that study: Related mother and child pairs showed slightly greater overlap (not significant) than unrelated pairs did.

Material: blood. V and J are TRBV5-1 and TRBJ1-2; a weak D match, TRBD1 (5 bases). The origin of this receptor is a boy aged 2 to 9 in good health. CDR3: CASSSRERGGYTF. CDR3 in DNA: TGCGCCAGCAGCTCCAGGGAGCGTGGTGGCTACACCTTC.